Each of the 16 T cell receptor beta chains below was sequenced from the same sample in a study of CD8+ T cells in alopecia areata. RNA was extracted and reverse transcribed into cDNA as the sequencing template. Here immunoSEQ multiplex PCR was the method, and the copy in TCRdb shows in-frame clones only, minus some. The repertoire holds 180,000 or so clones, roughly 70% seen once, with about 10% in the top ten. Sequences were derived from CD8+ T cells sorted from blood, sampled at week 0. The receptors were gathered from a human donor with alopecia areata.

V and J are TRBV5-6 and TRBJ2-7; no clear D gene. The ends were cut back, 1 base at V and 7 bases at J, with 6 bases in the middle. The CDR3 has 11 amino acids. Germline CDR1 is SGHDT and CDR2 is YYEEEE. CDR3 loop: CASSLRREQYF. The CDR3 DNA follows: TGTGCCAGCAGCTTGCGTCGGGAGCAGTACTTC.

The V and J genes are TRBV7-8 and TRBJ1-5; tentatively, D is TRBD1 (5 bases). The CDR3 loop spans 15 amino acids. V lost 5 bases, J lost 2 bases, and 13 bases lay in between. CDR1 is SGHVS and CDR2 is FQNEAQ in the germline V gene. This chain's CDR3 is CASSRGTRGNQPQHF. As DNA, the CDR3 is TGTGCCAGCAGCCGTGGGACGAGGGGCAATCAGCCCCAGCATTTT.

This clone occurred a few times. The gene calls are TRBV29-1 and TRBJ1-1; 10 nucleotides match TRBD1. The CDR3 is 13 amino acids. Germline CDR1 SQVTM, CDR2 ANQGSEA. The V gene end was trimmed by 6 bases and the J gene end by 2 bases; junction bases not matched to a gene: 3. The CDR3 here is CSVRDRGNTEAFF. The CDR3 region has the DNA TGCAGCGTCCGGGACAGGGGTAACACTGAAGCTTTCTTT. Together with reference TRBV29-1 and TRBJ1-1, the CDR3 gives the full variable domain: SAVISQKPSRDICQRGTSLTIQCQVDSQVTMMFWYRQQPGQSLTLIATANQGSEATYESGFVIDKFPISRPNLTFSTLTVSNMSPEDSSIYLCSVRDRGNTEAFFGQGTRLTVV.

The chain recombines TRBV29-1 with TRBJ1-2, with 9 nucleotides matching TRBD1. CDR1 SQVTM and CDR2 ANQGSEA come from the germline V gene. This CDR3 is built from 13 residues. The J segment lost 6 bases and the V segment lost 6 bases, leaving 8 bases of the junction unmatched. CDR3 amino acids: CSVKTGGRDGYTF. The DNA of the CDR3 is TGCAGCGTCAAAACAGGGGGCCGAGATGGCTACACCTTC.

The chain has TRBV5-4 and TRBJ2-1, with no clear D. Trimming removed 0 bases at V and 4 bases at J, with 2 bases between. The CDR3 has 12 residues. Looked up from germline, CDR1 is SGHNT and CDR2 is YYREEE (reference sequence). The CDR3 DNA is TGTGCCAGCAGCTTGGATTACAATGAGCAGTTCTTC. This encodes CASSLDYNEQFF.

The rearrangement joins TRBV13 to TRBJ2-5, with a weak D call TRBD2 (7 bases). V lost 0 bases and J 2 bases, leaving 10 bases between the germline ends. The germline V gene has CDR1 PRHDT and CDR2 FYEKMQ (reference sequence). This CDR3 region has 15 residues. CDR3 nucleotides: TGTGCCAGCAGCTTAGGCGGGGGGCCTCAAGAGACCCAGTACTTC. Translated, it gives CASSLGGGPQETQYF. Combining the CDR3 with reference TRBV13 and TRBJ2-5 gives the whole variable domain AAGVIQSPRHLIKEKRETATLKCYPIPRHDTVYWYQQGPGQDPQFLISFYEKMQSDKGSIPDRFSAQQFSDYHSELNMSSLELGDSALYFCASSLGGGPQETQYFGPGTRLLVL.

CDR3 sequence reads: CASSIGQENSPLHF. The CDR3 DNA is TGTGCCAGTAGTATCGGACAGGAAAATTCACCCCTCCACTTT. The V gene is TRBV19, the J gene TRBJ1-6; 7 nucleotides align to TRBD1. From germline, CDR1 is LNHDA and CDR2 SQIVND (reference sequence). V lost 3 bases to trimming and J lost 7 bases; unmatched junction nucleotides: 3. The CDR3 sequence is 14 residues long.

V and J are TRBV25-1 and TRBJ2-1, with D maybe TRBD2 (7 bases). The V end lost 9 bases, the J end lost 3 bases, and 18 bases lay between the germline ends. This CDR3 is 15 amino acids long. Germline lookup yields CDR1 MGHDK and CDR2 SYGVNS. The CDR3, as DNA: TGTGCCAGTCTTCGGGGAGGGGGGAACTACAATGAGCAGTTCTTC. Protein sequence: CASLRGGGNYNEQFF.

This clone is a singleton in its sample. The chain employs TRBV14 and TRBJ1-2; 9 nucleotides line up with TRBD1. This CDR3 is 14 amino acids long. CDR1 SGHDN and CDR2 FVKESK come from the germline V gene. With V trimmed by 2 bases and J by 8 bases, 6 bases remained unmatched. The CDR3 region has the DNA TGTGCCAGCAGCCAACCTACAGGGGGCGGCGGCTACACCTTC. It is translated as CASSQPTGGGGYTF.

The rearrangement uses TRBV29-1 and TRBJ1-1, with unresolved D. Germline loops: CDR1 SQVTM, CDR2 ANQGSEA. This CDR3 is 12 amino acids long. V was clipped by 4 bases and J by 5 bases, with 11 bases between them. In nucleotides, the CDR3 is TGCAGCGTTGGAGGGAGAGGGACTGAAGCTTTCTTT. Amino acid sequence: CSVGGRGTEAFF. Complete variable domain (other parts from reference TRBV29-1 and TRBJ1-1): SAVISQKPSRDICQRGTSLTIQCQVDSQVTMMFWYRQQPGQSLTLIATANQGSEATYESGFVIDKFPISRPNLTFSTLTVSNMSPEDSSIYLCSVGGRGTEAFFGQGTRLTVV.

The rearrangement joins TRBV10-2 to TRBJ2-7, with unresolved D. CDR1 is WSHSY, CDR2 SAAADI, per germline. This CDR3 has 10 amino acids. Trimming took 6 bases from V and 3 from J, leaving 3 bases between them. The CDR3 protein is CASSDYEQYF. In nucleotides, the CDR3 is TGCGCCAGCAGCGACTACGAGCAGTACTTC.

V is TRBV27 and J is TRBJ1-6, with D possibly TRBD1 on 5 matching bases. The CDR3 sequence is 13 residues long. Germline loops: CDR1 MNHEY, CDR2 SMNVEV (reference sequence). V was clipped by 6 bases and J by 8 bases, with 11 bases between them. CDR3 DNA: TGTGCCAGCAGACGACAGTCCTATTCACCCCTCCACTTT. Encoded protein: CASRRQSYSPLHF.

The V gene is TRBV27, the J gene TRBJ1-2, with 8 bases matching TRBD1. The CDR3 has 15 amino acids. Germline CDR1 is MNHEY and CDR2 is SMNVEV (reference sequence). V trimming: 4 bases; J trimming: 7 bases; junction bases outside the gene matches: 11. The CDR3 loop is CASSSLPDREGGYTF. CDR3 bases: TGTGCCAGCAGTTCCCTCCCGGACAGGGAGGGTGGCTACACCTTC.

In its sample, this clone was seen a few times. CDR3 loop: CASSLGFGGYEQFF. The DNA for the CDR3 is TGTGCCAGCAGCCTAGGGTTCGGGGGATATGAGCAGTTCTTC. This chain connects TRBV7-9 to TRBJ2-1; D possibly corresponds to TRBD2 (6 bases). This CDR3 spans 14 amino acids. Trimming stripped 5 bases from V and 8 bases from J, with 16 bases between. The germline CDR1 and CDR2 sequences are SEHNR and FQNEAQ (reference sequence).

This clone has only one observation. The chain has TRBV9 and TRBJ2-1, with D hard to call. Germline V lookup: CDR1 SGDLS, CDR2 YYNGEE. Trimming left V 4 bases short and J 7 bases short, with 6 bases between. CDR3 length equals 11 residues. CDR3 DNA: TGTGCCAGCAGCTTCGGGAATGAGCAGTTCTTC. Its protein product is CASSFGNEQFF.

The genes are TRBV5-4 and TRBJ2-2; perhaps TRBD1 as D (6 bases). The V gene lost 2 bases and the J gene lost 0 bases, with 11 bases spanning the gap. The V gene's germline CDR1 is SGHNT and CDR2 YYREEE (reference sequence). This CDR3 has 16 amino acids. The CDR3 spells CASSFTGMANTGELFF. Here the CDR3 DNA reads TGTGCCAGCAGCTTTACAGGGATGGCGAACACCGGGGAGCTGTTTTTT.